This T cell receptor (beta chain) comes out of a study of control samples from healthy donors and cancer patients. The J segment lost 7 bases and the V segment lost 3 bases, leaving 7 bases of the junction unmatched. Germline V lookup: CDR1 SGDLS, CDR2 YYNGEE. The CDR3 loop spans 14 amino acids. Data came from immunoSEQ multiplex PCR; TCRdb stores just in-frame clones and leaves some out. The sample records about 100,000 clones, about nine tenths being singletons. Sequences were obtained from blood. The V and J genes are TRBV9 and TRBJ1-5, with 7 bases lining up with TRBD1. This receptor was obtained from a human donor in good health. The donor label of this sample is uncertain. CDR3 in amino acids: CASSGTGFGQPQHF. In nucleotides, the CDR3 is TGTGCCAGCAGCGGGACAGGTTTCGGCCAGCCCCAGCATTTT.